The 24 T cell receptor beta chains below come from one sample, sequenced in a study of PD-L1 blockade in urothelial cancer. Here immunoSEQ multiplex PCR was the method, and the copy in TCRdb shows in-frame clones only, minus some. The profile covers tens of thousands of clones, with around 84% appearing a single time and roughly 4.8% taken by the ten largest. The source was PBMCs, collected around atezolizumab (anti-PD-L1) treatment. The receptors here all came from a man between 70 and 80 years old with urothelial cancer.

The chain carries TRBV7-3 and TRBJ1-1; D not certain. CDR3 length equals 14 residues. Trimming stripped 3 bases from V and 1 base from J, with 9 bases between. Germline-derived CDR1 and CDR2 are SGHTA and FQGTGA. The CDR3 loop is CASSFKGGNTEAFF. DNA of the CDR3: TGTGCCAGCAGCTTCAAAGGAGGGAACACTGAAGCTTTCTTT.

This chain joins TRBV7-8 and TRBJ2-3, with TRBD2 matching 10 bases. V was pared by 1 base and J by 0 bases, with 4 bases of the junction left unmatched. The CDR3 extends over 17 amino acids. CDR1 is SGHVS, CDR2 FQNEAQ, per germline. For the CDR3, the DNA is TGTGCCAGCAGCTTAGGAGCGGGAGGGCCCAGCACAGATACGCAGTATTTT. This gives the protein CASSLGAGGPSTDTQYF.

The chain couples TRBV6-1 to TRBJ1-4, with TRBD1 identical over 7 bases. The length of the CDR3 is 13 residues. Trimming cost V 8 bases and J 7 bases; bases outside gene matches: 7. Germline-derived CDR1 and CDR2 are MNHNS and SASEGT. DNA for the CDR3: TGTGCCAGCCAGACAGGGAGAAGTGAAAAACTGTTTTTT. This encodes CASQTGRSEKLFF.

Of note for this clone: At the DNA level, this CDR3 is encoded by other sequences in the same sample as well. This chain joins TRBV7-9 and TRBJ2-1; 9 positions agree with TRBD2. The V segment lost 1 base and the J segment 4 bases; nucleotides outside the gene matches: 8. Germline CDR1 is SEHNR and CDR2 is FQNEAQ (reference sequence). The CDR3 spans 17 residues. The CDR3 sequence is CASSLGGLAGRYNEQFF. The CDR3 DNA reads as TGTGCCAGCAGCTTAGGAGGGCTAGCGGGGAGATACAATGAGCAGTTCTTC.

The rearrangement links TRBV6-1 to TRBJ2-7; D remains unclear. The ends were cut back, 5 bases at V and 1 base at J, with 6 bases in the middle. This CDR3 is built from 12 residues. The germline V gene encodes CDR1 MNHNS and CDR2 SASEGT. The CDR3 loop reads CASSTTSYEQYF. The CDR3 region has the DNA TGTGCCAGCAGTACTACGTCCTACGAGCAGTACTTC.

This chain joins TRBV5-1 and TRBJ1-2; TRBD1 might be the D (6 bases). V lost 4 bases and J lost 8, with 18 bases in between. CDR3 size: 14 residues. CDR1 is SGHRS and CDR2 is YFSETQ in the germline V gene. The CDR3 coding sequence is TGCGCCAGCAGCCCTCGCGGGGGGGCAAGAGGCTACACCTTC. Translated: CASSPRGGARGYTF.

This clone has a handful of counts. The chain combines TRBV5-4 with TRBJ1-1; D uncertain. Trimming removed 5 bases at V and 3 bases at J, with 14 bases between. This CDR3 comprises 14 residues. Germline assignment: CDR1 SGHNT and CDR2 YYREEE (reference sequence). The CDR3 region is CASSERRLDTEAFF. CDR3 nucleotides: TGTGCCAGCAGTGAGCGGCGCCTGGACACTGAAGCTTTCTTT.

The chain links TRBV5-1 to TRBJ2-2; 8 bases align to TRBD2. The CDR3 spans 15 residues. CDR1 and CDR2 from the germline V gene are SGHRS and YFSETQ. V shed 2 bases, J shed 3 bases, and the junction held 3 bases outside the gene matches. The CDR3 is CASSLAGEHTGELFF. CDR3 coding DNA: TGCGCCAGCAGCTTAGCGGGAGAGCACACCGGGGAGCTGTTTTTT. Using reference TRBV5-1 and TRBJ2-2 for the parts outside the CDR3, the full variable domain is KAGVTQTPRYLIKTRGQQVTLSCSPISGHRSVSWYQQTPGQGLQFLFEYFSETQRNKGNFPGRFSGRQFSNSRSEMNVSTLELGDSALYLCASSLAGEHTGELFFGEGSRLTVL.

The V gene is TRBV7-9, the J gene TRBJ2-5; D may be TRBD2 (5 bases). Trimming took off 5 bases at V and 5 bases at J, with 12 bases between the two ends. Per germline, CDR1 SEHNR and CDR2 FQNEAQ (reference sequence). CDR3 length equals 13 residues. CDR3 amino acids: CASSTLRGETQYF. The CDR3 DNA reads TGTGCCAGCAGCACTTTGCGAGGGGAGACCCAGTACTTC.

This chain joins TRBV19 and TRBJ1-1; 8 bases are shared with TRBD1. The CDR3 extends over 12 amino acids. Trimming cost V 10 bases and J 1 base; bases outside gene matches: 2. Germline lookup yields CDR1 LNHDA and CDR2 SQIVND (reference sequence). CDR3 coding DNA: TGTGCCACCGGGACAGGGAACACTGAAGCTTTCTTT. Protein product: CATGTGNTEAFF.

V gene TRBV5-1 combines with J gene TRBJ2-1, with 13 bases that match TRBD2. Germline V gene data show CDR1 as SGHRS and CDR2 as YFSETQ. This CDR3 contains 18 residues. Trimming removed 0 bases from V and 5 bases from J; junction bases left unmatched: 8. In DNA, the CDR3 is TGCGCCAGCAGCTTGGTAACCGGGACTAGCGGGATTAACAATGAGCAGTTCTTC. Translating gives CASSLVTGTSGINNEQFF.

The chain carries TRBV18 and TRBJ1-3; 7 bases fit TRBD1. The CDR3 is 14 residues long. Germline trimming cut 8 bases from V and 0 bases from J; bases unmatched to any gene: 4. The V gene's germline CDR1 is KGHSH and CDR2 LQKENI. CDR3 DNA sequence: TGTGCCAGCACGGGACAGAACTCTGGAAACACCATATATTTT. It translates to CASTGQNSGNTIYF.

The rearrangement links TRBV28 to TRBJ1-5, with 7 bases lining up with TRBD1. Trimming cost V 2 bases and J 0 bases; bases outside gene matches: 16. The V gene's germline CDR1 is MDHEN and CDR2 SYDVKM. The CDR3 sequence is 20 residues long. The CDR3 here is CASSLRQGRVYGYSNQPQHF. The CDR3 nucleotides read TGTGCCAGCAGTTTAAGACAGGGACGAGTATATGGGTATAGCAATCAGCCCCAGCATTTT.

This chain joins TRBV27 and TRBJ1-3; D gene uncertain. This CDR3 comprises 17 residues. Germline V CDR1 and CDR2: MNHEY, SMNVEV (reference sequence). V was pared by 6 bases and J by 0 bases, with 18 bases between. The CDR3 sequence is CASSERRRVISGNTIYF. CDR3 bases: TGTGCCAGCAGCGAGAGAAGGAGGGTTATCTCTGGAAACACCATATATTTT.

The CDR3 bases are TGCGCCAGCAGCTCGACTAGCGGGGGGTCAGATACGCAGTATTTT. Translation: CASSSTSGGSDTQYF. The V and J genes are TRBV5-1 and TRBJ2-3, with 13 bases aligning to TRBD2. After removal of 3 bases from V and 4 bases from J, the junction contained 2 bases not matched to a gene. Germline V lookup: CDR1 SGHRS, CDR2 YFSETQ. This CDR3 has 15 amino acids.

This rearrangement joins TRBV29-1 to TRBJ2-7; D is unresolved. The V end lost 5 bases, the J end lost 3 bases, and 17 bases lay between the germline ends. CDR1 SQVTM and CDR2 ANQGSEA come from the germline V gene. This CDR3 contains 14 residues. As DNA, the CDR3 is TGCAGCGTTAATCGCCAAACACGTTACTACGAGCAGTACTTC. This gives the protein CSVNRQTRYYEQYF.

The CDR3 coding sequence is TGCAGCGTTGAAGATCTACTAGCGGGAAAGAGAAGCACAGATACGCAGTATTTT. Its translation is CSVEDLLAGKRSTDTQYF. The gene calls are TRBV29-1 and TRBJ2-3; TRBD2 matches 10 bases. V trimming: 0 bases; J trimming: 0 bases; junction bases outside the gene matches: 9. From germline, CDR1 is SQVTM and CDR2 ANQGSEA. This CDR3 has 18 residues.

This chain joins TRBV19 and TRBJ1-3; perhaps TRBD1 as D (5 bases). Germline V gene data show CDR1 as LNHDA and CDR2 as SQIVND (reference sequence). Trimming stripped 3 bases from V and 0 bases from J, with 6 bases between. The CDR3 loop spans 14 amino acids. CDR3 DNA: TGTGCCAGTAGTATGGGGCTCTCTGGAAACACCATATATTTT. It encodes CASSMGLSGNTIYF.

This CDR3 reads CASNTGLSQPQHF. CDR3 in DNA: TGTGCCAGTAATACAGGGTTATCTCAGCCCCAGCATTTT. V gene TRBV19 combines with J gene TRBJ1-5; tentative D call: TRBD1 (6 bases). The CDR3 contains 13 residues. The V gene's germline CDR1 is LNHDA and CDR2 SQIVND (reference sequence). Trimming took off 7 bases at V and 6 bases at J, with 13 bases between the two ends.

The chain carries TRBV19 and TRBJ2-5; TRBD2 is a possible D gene (5 bases). The CDR3 spans 16 residues. Per germline, CDR1 LNHDA and CDR2 SQIVND (reference sequence). Trimming stripped 6 bases from V and 1 base from J, with 18 bases between. The CDR3: CASSPGVTGIQETQYF. The CDR3 DNA reads TGTGCCAGTAGCCCCGGTGTGACGGGAATCCAAGAGACCCAGTACTTC. Full variable domain (rest looked up from reference TRBV19 and TRBJ2-5): DGGITQSPKYLFRKEGQNVTLSCEQNLNHDAMYWYRQDPGQGLRLIYYSQIVNDFQKGDIAEGYSVSREKKESFPLTVTSAQKNPTAFYLCASSPGVTGIQETQYFGPGTRLLVL.

The chain uses TRBV5-1 and TRBJ2-1; 13 positions match TRBD2. V lost 3 bases and J lost 7; bases outside the gene matches: 4. The germline V gene has CDR1 SGHRS and CDR2 YFSETQ. CDR3 length: 15 residues. CDR3 DNA: TGCGCCAGCAGCTCCCGACTAGCGGGAGGAAATGAGCAGTTCTTC. Protein: CASSSRLAGGNEQFF.

The chain links TRBV28 to TRBJ2-1, with TRBD1 identical over 8 bases. Germline values: CDR1 MDHEN, CDR2 SYDVKM. J was trimmed by 10 bases and V by 5 bases; bases with no gene match: 10. The CDR3 contains 14 residues. The CDR3 bases are TGTGCCAGCAGTACATGGACAGGGAAAGAGGAGCAGTTCTTC. Amino acids: CASSTWTGKEEQFF.

The chain is built from TRBV9 and TRBJ2-1, with 11 nucleotides matching TRBD2. Germline CDR1 reads SGDLS; CDR2 reads YYNGEE. V was pared by 4 bases and J by 5 bases, with 8 bases of the junction left unmatched. CDR3 length: 16 residues. The CDR3 region has the DNA TGTGCCAGCAGCCTCCGACTAGCGGGATTAGACAATGAGCAGTTCTTC. It translates to CASSLRLAGLDNEQFF.

CDR3 in amino acids: CASSLGAVGGHFYHEQFF. CDR3 DNA: TGTGCCAGCAGCTTAGGGGCGGTTGGGGGACACTTTTATCATGAGCAGTTCTTC. The genes are TRBV7-3 and TRBJ2-1; the D gene is possibly TRBD1 (6 bases). The CDR3 is 18 amino acids. The V end lost 2 bases, the J end lost 8 bases, and 25 bases lay between the germline ends. Germline CDR1 is SGHTA and CDR2 is FQGTGA.